This TCR beta chain was captured by sequencing in a study of T cells in Graves' hyperthyroidism and ophthalmopathy. General study points: A median 6.5 months before onset, the model predicted ophthalmopathy.

Germline CDR1 reads SNHLY; CDR2 reads FYNNEI. Trimming cost V 6 bases and J 4 bases; bases outside gene matches: 10. The CDR3 is 17 amino acids. Clinical symptoms, serum thyroxine, TRAb, thyroid ultrasound and orbital computed tomography informed diagnoses. This clonotype showed up many times. The antigen is not known. The TCR beta CDR3 regions underwent amplification using RNA transcripts as the source. First-round RT-PCR of the TCR CDR3 relied on the HTBI primer set. MiXCR, applied by TCRdb to the multiplex PCR reads, yields one record per CDR3 protein. The sample shows over 350,000 distinct CDR3 sequences, approximately 15% of them seen only once.

Specimen: blood. The TCR was taken from a man in his late teens or twenties with Graves' ophthalmopathy. This rearrangement joins TRBV2 to TRBJ2-7; 15 positions match TRBD2. The CDR3 coding sequence is TGTGCCAGCAGCCGGACTAGCGGGGGGGCAATTAATTACGAGCAGTACTTC. It codes for CASSRTSGGAINYEQYF. The complete variable domain, with remaining parts taken from reference TRBV2 and TRBJ2-7, reads EPEVTQTPSHQVTQMGQEVILRCVPISNHLYFYWYRQILGQKVEFLVSFYNNEISEKSEIFDDQFSVERPDGSNFTLKIRSTKLEDSAMYFCASSRTSGGAINYEQYFGPGTRLTVT.